A single T cell receptor (beta chain) is shown here with its context. Time point described: pretreatment peripheral blood. This sample is part of a study of PD-L1 blockade in urothelial cancer. Across the whole study: Patients with male sex and bladder-origin urothelial cancer accounted for most of the 29 enrolled. Patients' prior chemotherapy regimens numbered 0 to 3. Investigators checked blood 3 weeks (second dose) and 6 weeks after treatment start.

Assay: immunoSEQ multiplex PCR; the TCRdb copy retains only in-frame clones and omits some. The sample consists of roughly 87,000 clones, roughly 90% of them appearing once. Sequenced here: PBMCs, sampled around atezolizumab (anti-PD-L1) treatment. The clonotype was recovered from a woman over 75 with urothelial cancer.

The CDR3 protein is CASSQEDRGLAGNYEQYF. CDR3 coding DNA: TGTGCCAGCAGCCAAGAAGACAGAGGGCTAGCGGGAAACTACGAGCAGTACTTC. V is TRBV4-2 and J is TRBJ2-7, with 9 bases fitting TRBD2. Germline-derived CDR1 and CDR2 are LGHNA and YNFKEQ. V shed 0 bases and J 3 bases; nucleotides not matched to a gene: 12. This CDR3 region has 18 residues.